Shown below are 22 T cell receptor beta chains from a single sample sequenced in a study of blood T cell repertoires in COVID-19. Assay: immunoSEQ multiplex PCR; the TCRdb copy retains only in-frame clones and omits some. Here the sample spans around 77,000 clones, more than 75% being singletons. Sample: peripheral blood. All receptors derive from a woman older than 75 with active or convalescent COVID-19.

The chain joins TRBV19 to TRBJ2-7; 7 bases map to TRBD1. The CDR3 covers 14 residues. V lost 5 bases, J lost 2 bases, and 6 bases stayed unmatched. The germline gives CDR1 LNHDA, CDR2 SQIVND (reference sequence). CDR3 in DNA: TGTGCCAGTAGTCCCTCGCAGGGGGCCTACGAGCAGTACTTC. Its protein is CASSPSQGAYEQYF.

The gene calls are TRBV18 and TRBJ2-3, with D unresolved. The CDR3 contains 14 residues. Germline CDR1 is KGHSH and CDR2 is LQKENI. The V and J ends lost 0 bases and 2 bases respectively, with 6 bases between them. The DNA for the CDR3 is TGTGCCAGCTCACCACCGGCCGCCACAGATACGCAGTATTTT. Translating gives CASSPPAATDTQYF. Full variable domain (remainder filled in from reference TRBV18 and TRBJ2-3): NAGVMQNPRHLVRRRGQEARLRCSPMKGHSHVYWYRQLPEEGLKFMVYLQKENIIDESGMPKERFSAEFPKEGPSILRIQQVVRGDSAAYFCASSPPAATDTQYFGPGTRLTVL.

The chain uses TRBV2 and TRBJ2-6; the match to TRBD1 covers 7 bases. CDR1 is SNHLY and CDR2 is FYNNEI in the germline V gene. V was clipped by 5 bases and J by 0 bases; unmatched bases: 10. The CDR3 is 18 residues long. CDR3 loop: CASSIPGQLSSGANVLTF. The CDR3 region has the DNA TGTGCCAGCAGTATTCCGGGACAGCTATCCTCTGGGGCCAACGTCCTGACTTTC.

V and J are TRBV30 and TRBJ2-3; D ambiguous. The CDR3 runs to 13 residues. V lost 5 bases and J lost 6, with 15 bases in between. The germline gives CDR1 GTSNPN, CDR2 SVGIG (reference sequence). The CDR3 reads CAWAYQLEDTQYF. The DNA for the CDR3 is TGTGCCTGGGCGTATCAACTCGAGGATACGCAGTATTTT.

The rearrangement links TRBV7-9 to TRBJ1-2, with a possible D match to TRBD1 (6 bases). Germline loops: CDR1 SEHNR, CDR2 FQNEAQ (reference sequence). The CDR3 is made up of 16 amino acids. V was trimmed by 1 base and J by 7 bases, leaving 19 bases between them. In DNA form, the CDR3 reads TGTGCCAGCAGCTTAGATGTCACAGGGCTCTTTTCTGGCTACACCTTC. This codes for CASSLDVTGLFSGYTF.

The CDR3 here is CASSIRDRVGETQYF. CDR3 DNA sequence: TGTGCCAGCAGTATCCGGGACAGGGTTGGAGAGACCCAGTACTTC. The chain recombines TRBV6-5 with TRBJ2-5; 9 bases are shared with TRBD1. This CDR3 is 15 amino acids long. CDR1 is MNHEY, CDR2 SVGAGI, per germline. Trimming removed 5 bases from V and 4 bases from J; junction bases left unmatched: 8.

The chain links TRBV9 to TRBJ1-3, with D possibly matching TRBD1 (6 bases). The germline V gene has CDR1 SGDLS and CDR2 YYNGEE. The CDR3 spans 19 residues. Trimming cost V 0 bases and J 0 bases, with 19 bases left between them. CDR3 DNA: TGTGCCAGCAGCGTAGGGGGGACACCTTATGCTTTCTCTGGAAACACCATATATTTT. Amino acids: CASSVGGTPYAFSGNTIYF.

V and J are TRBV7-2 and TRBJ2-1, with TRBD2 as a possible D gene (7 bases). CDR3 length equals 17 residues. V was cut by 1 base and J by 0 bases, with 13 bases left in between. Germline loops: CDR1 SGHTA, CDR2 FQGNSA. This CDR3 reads CASSLVGGPNSYNEQFF. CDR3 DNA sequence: TGTGCCAGCAGCTTAGTGGGGGGGCCGAACTCCTACAATGAGCAGTTCTTC.

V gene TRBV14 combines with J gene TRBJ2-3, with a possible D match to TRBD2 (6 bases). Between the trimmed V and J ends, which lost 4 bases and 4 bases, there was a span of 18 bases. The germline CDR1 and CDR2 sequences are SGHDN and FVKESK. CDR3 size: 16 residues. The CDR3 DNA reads TGTGCCAGCAGCCGAGCCTGGAGCGGGTGGGCAGATACGCAGTATTTT. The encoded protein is CASSRAWSGWADTQYF.

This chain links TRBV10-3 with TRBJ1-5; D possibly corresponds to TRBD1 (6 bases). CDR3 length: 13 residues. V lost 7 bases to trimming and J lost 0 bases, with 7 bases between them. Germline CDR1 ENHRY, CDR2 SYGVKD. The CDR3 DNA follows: TGTGCCATCAAACAGGGTAGCAATCAGCCCCAGCATTTT. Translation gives CAIKQGSNQPQHF.

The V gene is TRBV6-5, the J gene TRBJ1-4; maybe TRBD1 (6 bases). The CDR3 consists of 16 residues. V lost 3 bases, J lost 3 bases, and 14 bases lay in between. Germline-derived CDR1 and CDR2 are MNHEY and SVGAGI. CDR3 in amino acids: CASSYLGAMANEKLFF. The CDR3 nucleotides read TGTGCCAGCAGTTATCTGGGGGCGATGGCTAATGAAAAACTGTTTTTT.

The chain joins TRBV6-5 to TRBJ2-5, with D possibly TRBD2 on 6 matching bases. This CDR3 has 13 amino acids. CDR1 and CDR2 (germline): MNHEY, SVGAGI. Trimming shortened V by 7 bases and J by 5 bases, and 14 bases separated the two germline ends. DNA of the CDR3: TGTGCCAGCACCCTCCGGGGGAGGGAGACCCAGTACTTC. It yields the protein CASTLRGRETQYF.

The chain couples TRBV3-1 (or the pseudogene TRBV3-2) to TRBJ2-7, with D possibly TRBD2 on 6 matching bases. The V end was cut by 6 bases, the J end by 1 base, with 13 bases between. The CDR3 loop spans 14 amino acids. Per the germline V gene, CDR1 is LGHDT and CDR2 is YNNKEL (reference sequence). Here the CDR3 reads CASRQLGGSYEQYF. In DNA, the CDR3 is TGTGCCAGCAGGCAATTGGGAGGTTCCTACGAGCAGTACTTC.

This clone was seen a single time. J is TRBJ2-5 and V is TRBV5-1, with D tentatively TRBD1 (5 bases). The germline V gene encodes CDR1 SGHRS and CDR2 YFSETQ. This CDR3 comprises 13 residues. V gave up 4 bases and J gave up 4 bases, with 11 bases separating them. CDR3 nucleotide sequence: TGCGCCAGCAGCCTGCAGACAGCAGAGACCCAGTACTTC. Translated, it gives CASSLQTAETQYF.

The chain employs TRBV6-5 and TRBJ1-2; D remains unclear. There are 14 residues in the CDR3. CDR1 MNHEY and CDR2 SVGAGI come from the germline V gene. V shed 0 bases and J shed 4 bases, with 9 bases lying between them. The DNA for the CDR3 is TGTGCCAGCAGTTACTCGACATCTACCTATGGCTACACCTTC. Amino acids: CASSYSTSTYGYTF.

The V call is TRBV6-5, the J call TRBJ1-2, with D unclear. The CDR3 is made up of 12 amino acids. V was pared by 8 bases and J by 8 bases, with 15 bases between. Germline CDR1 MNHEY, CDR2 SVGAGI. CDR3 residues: CASGSLRQGYTF. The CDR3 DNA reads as TGTGCCAGCGGGTCACTAAGGCAAGGCTACACCTTC.

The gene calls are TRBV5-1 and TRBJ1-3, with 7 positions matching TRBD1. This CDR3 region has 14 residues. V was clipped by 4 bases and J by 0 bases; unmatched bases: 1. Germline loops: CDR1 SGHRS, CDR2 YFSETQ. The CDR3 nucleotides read TGCGCCAGCAGCCGGGACAGCTCTGGAAACACCATATATTTT. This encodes CASSRDSSGNTIYF.

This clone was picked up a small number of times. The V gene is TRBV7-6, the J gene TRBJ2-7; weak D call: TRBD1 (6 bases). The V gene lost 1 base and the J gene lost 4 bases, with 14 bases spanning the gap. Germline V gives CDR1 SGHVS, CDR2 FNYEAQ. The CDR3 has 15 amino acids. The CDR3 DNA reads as TGTGCCAGCAGCTTAGATATCGGGACAATTTACGAGCAGTACTTC. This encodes CASSLDIGTIYEQYF.

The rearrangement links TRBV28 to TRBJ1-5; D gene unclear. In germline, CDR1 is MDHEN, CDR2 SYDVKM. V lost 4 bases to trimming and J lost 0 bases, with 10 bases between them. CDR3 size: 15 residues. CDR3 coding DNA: TGTGCCAGCAGTTCCCCAGGTTATAGCAATCAGCCCCAGCATTTT. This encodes CASSSPGYSNQPQHF.

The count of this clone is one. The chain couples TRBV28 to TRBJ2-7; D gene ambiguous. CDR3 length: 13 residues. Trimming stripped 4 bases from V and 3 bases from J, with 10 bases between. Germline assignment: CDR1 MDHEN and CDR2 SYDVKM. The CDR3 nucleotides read TGTGCCAGCAGTTCCCGACAAGACTACGAGCAGTACTTC. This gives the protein CASSSRQDYEQYF.

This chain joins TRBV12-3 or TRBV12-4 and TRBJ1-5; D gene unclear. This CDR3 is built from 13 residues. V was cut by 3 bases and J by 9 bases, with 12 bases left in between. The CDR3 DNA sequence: TGTGCCAGCAGTTTTGTACAGCGGAGGCCCCAGCATTTT. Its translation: CASSFVQRRPQHF.

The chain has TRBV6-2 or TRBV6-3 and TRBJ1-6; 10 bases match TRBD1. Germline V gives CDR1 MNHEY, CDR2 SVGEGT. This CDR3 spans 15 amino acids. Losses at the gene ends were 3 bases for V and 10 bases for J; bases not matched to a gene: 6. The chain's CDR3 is CASSYLTGGRSPLHF. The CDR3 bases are TGTGCCAGCAGTTATTTGACAGGGGGCAGGTCACCCCTCCACTTT.